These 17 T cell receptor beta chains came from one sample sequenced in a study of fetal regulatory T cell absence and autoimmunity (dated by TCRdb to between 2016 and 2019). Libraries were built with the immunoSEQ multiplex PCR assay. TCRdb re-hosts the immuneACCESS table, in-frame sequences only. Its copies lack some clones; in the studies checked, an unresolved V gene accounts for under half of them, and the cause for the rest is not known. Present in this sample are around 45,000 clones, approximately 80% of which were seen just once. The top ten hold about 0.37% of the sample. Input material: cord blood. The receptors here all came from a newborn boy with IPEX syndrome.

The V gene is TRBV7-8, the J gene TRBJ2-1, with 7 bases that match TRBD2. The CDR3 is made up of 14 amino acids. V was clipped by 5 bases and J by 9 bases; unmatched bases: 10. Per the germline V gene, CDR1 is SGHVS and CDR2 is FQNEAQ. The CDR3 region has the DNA TGTGCCAGCAGCCTTAGGCGGGAGATAGGTGAGCAGTTCTTC. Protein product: CASSLRREIGEQFF.

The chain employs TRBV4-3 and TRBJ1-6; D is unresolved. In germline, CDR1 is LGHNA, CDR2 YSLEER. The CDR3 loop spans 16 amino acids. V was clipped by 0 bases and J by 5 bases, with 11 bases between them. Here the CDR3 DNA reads TGCGCCAGCAGCCAAGAGAGAGGCATCGATAATTCACCCCTCCACTTT. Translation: CASSQERGIDNSPLHF.

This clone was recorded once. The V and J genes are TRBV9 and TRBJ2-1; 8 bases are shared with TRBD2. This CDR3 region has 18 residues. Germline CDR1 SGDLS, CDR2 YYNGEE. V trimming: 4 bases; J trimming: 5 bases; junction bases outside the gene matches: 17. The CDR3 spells CASSLFSHGGARNNEQFF. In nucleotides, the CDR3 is TGTGCCAGCAGCCTCTTTTCCCACGGGGGGGCCCGGAACAATGAGCAGTTCTTC.

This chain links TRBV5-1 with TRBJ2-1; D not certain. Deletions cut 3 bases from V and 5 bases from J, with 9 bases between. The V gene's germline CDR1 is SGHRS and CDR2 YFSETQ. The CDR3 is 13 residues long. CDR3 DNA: TGCGCCAGCAGCTGGCGTGGCGACAATGAGCAGTTCTTC. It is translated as CASSWRGDNEQFF.

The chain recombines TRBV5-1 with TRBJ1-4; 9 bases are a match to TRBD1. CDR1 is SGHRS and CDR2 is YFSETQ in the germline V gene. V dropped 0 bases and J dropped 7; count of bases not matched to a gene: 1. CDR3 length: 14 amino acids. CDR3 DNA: TGCGCCAGCAGCTTGGACAGGGGGCGTGAAAAACTGTTTTTT. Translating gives CASSLDRGREKLFF.

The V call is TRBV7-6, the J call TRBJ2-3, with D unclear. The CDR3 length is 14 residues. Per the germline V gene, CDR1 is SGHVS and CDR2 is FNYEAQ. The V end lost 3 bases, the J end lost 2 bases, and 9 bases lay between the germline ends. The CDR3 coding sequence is TGTGCCAGCAGCTTCACTATTCCCACAGATACGCAGTATTTT. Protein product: CASSFTIPTDTQYF. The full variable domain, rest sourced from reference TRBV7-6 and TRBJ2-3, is GAGVSQSPRYKVTKRGQDVALRCDPISGHVSLYWYRQALGQGPEFLTYFNYEAQQDKSGLPNDRFSAERPEGSISTLTIQRTEQRDSAMYRCASSFTIPTDTQYFGPGTRLTVL.

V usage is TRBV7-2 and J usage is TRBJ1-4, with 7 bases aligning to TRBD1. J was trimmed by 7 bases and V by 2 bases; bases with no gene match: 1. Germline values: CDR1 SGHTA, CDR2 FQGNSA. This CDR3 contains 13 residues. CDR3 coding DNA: TGTGCCAGCAGCTTACCAGGGGGTGAAAAACTGTTTTTT. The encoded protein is CASSLPGGEKLFF. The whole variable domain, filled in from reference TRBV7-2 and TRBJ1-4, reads GAGVSQSPSNKVTEKGKDVELRCDPISGHTALYWYRQSLGQGLEFLIYFQGNSAPDKSGLPSDRFSAERTGGSVSTLTIQRTQQEDSAVYLCASSLPGGEKLFFGSGTQLSVL.

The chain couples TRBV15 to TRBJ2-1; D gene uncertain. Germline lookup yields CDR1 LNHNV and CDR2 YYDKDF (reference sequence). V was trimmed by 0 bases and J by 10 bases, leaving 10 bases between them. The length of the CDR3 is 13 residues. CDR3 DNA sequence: TGTGCCACCAGCAGAGATAAGGGTCGGGAGCAGTTCTTC. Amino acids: CATSRDKGREQFF.

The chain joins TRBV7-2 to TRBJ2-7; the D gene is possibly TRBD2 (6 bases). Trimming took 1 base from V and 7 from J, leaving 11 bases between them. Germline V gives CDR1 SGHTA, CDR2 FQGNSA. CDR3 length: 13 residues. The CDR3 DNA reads TGTGCCAGCAGCTTAGGCGCGGGGAGAGAGCAGTACTTC. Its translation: CASSLGAGREQYF.

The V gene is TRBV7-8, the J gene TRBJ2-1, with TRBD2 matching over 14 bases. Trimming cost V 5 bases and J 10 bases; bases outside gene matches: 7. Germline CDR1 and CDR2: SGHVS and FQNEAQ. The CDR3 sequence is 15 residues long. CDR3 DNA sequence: TGTGCCAGCAGCCCCCAGGGGACTAGCGGGGGCGAGCAGTTCTTC. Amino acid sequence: CASSPQGTSGGEQFF.

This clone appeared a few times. This CDR3 is CAIRTGETQYF. CDR3 nucleotide sequence: TGTGCCATCAGGACAGGGGAGACCCAGTACTTC. The chain uses TRBV10-3 and TRBJ2-5; 7 bases line up with TRBD1. The CDR3 totals 11 residues. J was trimmed by 5 bases and V by 6 bases; bases with no gene match: 0. Germline values: CDR1 ENHRY, CDR2 SYGVKD.

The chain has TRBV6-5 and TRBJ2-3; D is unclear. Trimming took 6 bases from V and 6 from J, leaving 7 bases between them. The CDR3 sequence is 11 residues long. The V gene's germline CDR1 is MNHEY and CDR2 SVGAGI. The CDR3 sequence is CASRTPDTQYF. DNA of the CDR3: TGTGCCAGCAGGACTCCGGATACGCAGTATTTT.

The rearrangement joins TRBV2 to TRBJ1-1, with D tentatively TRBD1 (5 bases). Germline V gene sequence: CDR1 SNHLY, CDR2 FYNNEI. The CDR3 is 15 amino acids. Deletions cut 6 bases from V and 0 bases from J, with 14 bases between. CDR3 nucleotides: TGTGCCAGCAGCCCGGCGGGGCTTGTGAACACTGAAGCTTTCTTT. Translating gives CASSPAGLVNTEAFF.

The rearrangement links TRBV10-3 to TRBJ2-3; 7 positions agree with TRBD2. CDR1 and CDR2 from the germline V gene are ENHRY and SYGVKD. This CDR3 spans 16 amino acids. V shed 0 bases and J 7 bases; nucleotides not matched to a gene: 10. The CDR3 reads CAISESREGPPNTQYF. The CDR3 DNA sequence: TGTGCCATCAGTGAGTCGAGGGAGGGTCCGCCGAATACGCAGTATTTT.

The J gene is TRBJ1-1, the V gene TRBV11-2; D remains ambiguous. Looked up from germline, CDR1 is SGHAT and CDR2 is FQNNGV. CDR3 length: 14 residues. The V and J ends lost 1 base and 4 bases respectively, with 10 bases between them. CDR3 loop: CASSLGGGGTEAFF. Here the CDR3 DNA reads TGTGCCAGCAGCTTAGGGGGTGGTGGCACTGAAGCTTTCTTT.

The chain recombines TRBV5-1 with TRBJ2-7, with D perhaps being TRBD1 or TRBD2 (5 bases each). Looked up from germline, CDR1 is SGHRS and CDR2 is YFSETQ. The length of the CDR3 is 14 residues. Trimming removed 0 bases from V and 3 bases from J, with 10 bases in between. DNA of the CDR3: TGCGCCAGCAGCTTGGGAGGGGAAGTCTACGAGCAGTACTTC. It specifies CASSLGGEVYEQYF.

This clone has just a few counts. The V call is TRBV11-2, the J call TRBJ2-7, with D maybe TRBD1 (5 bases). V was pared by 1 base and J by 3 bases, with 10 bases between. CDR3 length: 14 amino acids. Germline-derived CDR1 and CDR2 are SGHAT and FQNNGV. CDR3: CASSLAYQGYEQYF. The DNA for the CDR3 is TGTGCCAGCAGCTTAGCTTATCAGGGCTACGAGCAGTACTTC.